These 8 T cell receptor beta chains came from one sample sequenced in a study of shared clonotypes between healthy human individuals. The table came from immunoSEQ multiplex PCR; TCRdb's copy has only in-frame clones and leaves some out. The data contain approximately 1,500,000 clones, roughly 98% of them seen just once; the ten biggest clones take up 0.45%. The material sequenced was naive CD4+ T cells sorted from blood. The subset was: CD45RA+ positively selected. The receptors stem from a man between 25 and 39 years old in good health.

This chain uses TRBV28 with TRBJ1-2; 8 positions agree with TRBD1. The CDR3 spans 17 residues. The germline gives CDR1 MDHEN, CDR2 SYDVKM. J gave up 4 bases and V 5 bases, and 15 bases lay outside the gene matches. CDR3 region: CASSPSPGTGRAYGYTF. The CDR3 bases are TGTGCCAGCAGTCCCTCCCCGGGGACAGGCCGAGCCTATGGCTACACCTTC.

This clone was seen just once. V gene TRBV21-1 combines with J gene TRBJ2-3; the D call in the table, TRBD2, was not verified against the DNA. TRBV21-1 is a known pseudogene. The CDR3 spans 15 residues. CDR3 amino acids: CAREKLAGEGDTQYF. The CDR3 DNA reads TGTGCCAGAGAAAAACTAGCGGGAGAAGGAGATACGCAGTATTTT.

The chain links TRBV28 to TRBJ2-1; 12 nucleotides match TRBD2. Germline assignment: CDR1 MDHEN and CDR2 SYDVKM. The CDR3 spans 14 residues. The ends lost 2 bases at V and 13 bases at J; junction bases unmatched: 6. The CDR3 DNA reads as TGTGCCAGCAGTTTACCTACTAGCGGGAGGTTACAGTTCTTC. Its protein is CASSLPTSGRLQFF. The full variable domain, completed using reference TRBV28 and TRBJ2-1, is DVKVTQSSRYLVKRTGEKVFLECVQDMDHENMFWYRQDPGLGLRLIYFSYDVKMKEKGDIPEGYSVSREKKERFSLILESASTNQTSMYLCASSLPTSGRLQFFGPGTRLTVL.

A single count supports this clone. The rearrangement links TRBV7-9 to TRBJ1-1; D unresolved. Germline V gives CDR1 SEHNR, CDR2 FQNEAQ (reference sequence). This CDR3 region has 11 residues. V lost 4 bases, J lost 7 bases, and 7 bases lay in between. CDR3 loop: CASSSLYEAFF. In DNA form, the CDR3 reads TGTGCCAGCAGCTCGCTTTATGAAGCTTTCTTT.

This chain uses TRBV5-1 with TRBJ2-2; 12 bases are a match to TRBD2. The V and J ends lost 4 bases and 7 bases, in that order; junction bases with no gene match: 5. This CDR3 spans 15 amino acids. The germline V gene has CDR1 SGHRS and CDR2 YFSETQ. CDR3 DNA: TGCGCCAGCAGCCTGACTAGCGGGAGTGTCGGGGAGCTGTTTTTT. It specifies CASSLTSGSVGELFF.

The chain has TRBV9 and TRBJ2-2, with D hard to call. From germline, CDR1 is SGDLS and CDR2 YYNGEE. This CDR3 contains 14 residues. V gave up 4 bases and J gave up 1 base, with 8 bases separating them. The CDR3 bases are TGTGCCAGCAGCCCGTTAGTGAACACCGGGGAGCTGTTTTTT. The encoded protein is CASSPLVNTGELFF.

V is TRBV19 and J is TRBJ2-1; D is possibly TRBD1 (6 bases). This CDR3 contains 16 residues. Germline V gene sequence: CDR1 LNHDA, CDR2 SQIVND (reference sequence). Trimming pared 3 bases from V and 0 bases from J, leaving 12 bases between. DNA of the CDR3: TGTGCCAGTAGTATGGGACATATACTCTCCTACAATGAGCAGTTCTTC. Residues: CASSMGHILSYNEQFF. The complete variable domain, with remaining parts taken from reference TRBV19 and TRBJ2-1, reads DGGITQSPKYLFRKEGQNVTLSCEQNLNHDAMYWYRQDPGQGLRLIYYSQIVNDFQKGDIAEGYSVSREKKESFPLTVTSAQKNPTAFYLCASSMGHILSYNEQFFGPGTRLTVL.

This chain connects TRBV2 to TRBJ2-7; TRBD2 agrees at 11 bases. V lost 7 bases and J lost 5; bases outside the gene matches: 1. Looked up from germline, CDR1 is SNHLY and CDR2 is FYNNEI. This CDR3 contains 12 residues. CDR3 amino acids: CASTLAGDEQYF. The CDR3 nucleotides are TGTGCCAGCACACTAGCGGGAGACGAGCAGTACTTC.